The sequence of this T cell receptor (beta chain) was determined in a study of metastatic and nonmetastatic thyroid tumors. With MiXCR, TCRdb reprocessed the PCR reads. This repertoire shows around 38,000 clones, 20% to 30% found once; its top ten account for 8% to 10%. A few counts support this clone. All patients were treatment-naive before thyroid surgery. V shed 0 bases and J 6 bases; nucleotides not matched to a gene: 3. Germline V lookup: CDR1 SGHRS, CDR2 YFSETQ. This CDR3 has 15 residues. This rearrangement joins TRBV5-1 to TRBJ2-1; 10 nucleotides line up with TRBD2. The sequence was collected from a female donor with papillary thyroid cancer or a benign thyroid nodule (not recorded which). Some clones in this sample may be carry-over from other donors' samples. The sequenced material came from blood. The CDR3 sequence: CASSLALAGANEQFF. CDR3 nucleotides: TGCGCCAGCAGCTTGGCGCTAGCGGGAGCCAATGAGCAGTTCTTC.